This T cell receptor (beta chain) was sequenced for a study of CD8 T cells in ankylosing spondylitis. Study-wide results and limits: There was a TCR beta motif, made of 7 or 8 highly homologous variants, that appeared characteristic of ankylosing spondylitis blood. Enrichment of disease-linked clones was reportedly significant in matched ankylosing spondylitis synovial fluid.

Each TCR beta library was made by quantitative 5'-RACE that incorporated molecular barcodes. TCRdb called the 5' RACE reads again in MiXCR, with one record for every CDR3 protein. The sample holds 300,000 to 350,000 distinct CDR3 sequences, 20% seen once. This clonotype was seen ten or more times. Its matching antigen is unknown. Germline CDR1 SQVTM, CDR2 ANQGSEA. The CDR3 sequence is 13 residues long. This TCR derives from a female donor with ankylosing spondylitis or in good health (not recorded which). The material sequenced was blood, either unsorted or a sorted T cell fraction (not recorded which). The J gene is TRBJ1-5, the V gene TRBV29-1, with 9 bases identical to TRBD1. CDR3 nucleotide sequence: TGCAGGTCCGGGACAGGGCGAAATCAGCCCCAGCATTTT. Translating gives CRSGTGRNQPQHF.